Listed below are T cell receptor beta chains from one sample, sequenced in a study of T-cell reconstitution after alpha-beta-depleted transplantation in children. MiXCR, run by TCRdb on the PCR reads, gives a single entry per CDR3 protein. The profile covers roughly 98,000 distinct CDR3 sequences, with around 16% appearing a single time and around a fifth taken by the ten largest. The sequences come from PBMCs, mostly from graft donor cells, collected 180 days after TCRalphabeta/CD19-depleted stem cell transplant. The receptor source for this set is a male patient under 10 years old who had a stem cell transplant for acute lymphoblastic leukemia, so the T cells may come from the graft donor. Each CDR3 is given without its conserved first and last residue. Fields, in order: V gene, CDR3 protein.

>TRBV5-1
ASSKGQTTDTQY
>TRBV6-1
ASSRDREGPYEQY
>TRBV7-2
ASTQRSTDTQY
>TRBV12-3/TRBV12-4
ASSLSRNQPQH
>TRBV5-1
ASSSGQGDQPQH
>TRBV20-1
SARARRGGYNEQF
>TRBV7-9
ASSFTPWTRSYEQY
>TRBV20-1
SASTGLADNEQF
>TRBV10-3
AISKTLPGQGNSYEQY
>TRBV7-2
ASSLVATPNGTQY
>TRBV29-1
SVSTGVEQPQH
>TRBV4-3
ASSRTQASSGNTIY
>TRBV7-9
ASSPRQGGYNEQF
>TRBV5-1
ASSLVSGGLAKNIQY
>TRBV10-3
AMGRVSYEQY
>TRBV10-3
ATRGPGANVLT
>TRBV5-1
ASSFPENTEAF
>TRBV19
ASSLNSPQLHQPQH
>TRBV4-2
ASSQGLAPSEEGTQY
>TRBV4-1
ASSLSGGGDYEQY
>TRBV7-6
ASSIEGRADEQF
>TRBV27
ATGTGPNEAF
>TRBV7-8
ASSLGIEPYEQY
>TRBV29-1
SVTLPTQGSETQY
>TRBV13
ASSLPTSIAYNEQF
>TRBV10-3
AISESGKLYSNQPQH
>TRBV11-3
ASSSGYTQY
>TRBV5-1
ASSLRHNTGELF
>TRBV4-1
ASRIILSSYNSPLH
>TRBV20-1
SARALSGGPF
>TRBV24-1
ATSVGGRAF
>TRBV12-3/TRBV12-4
ASRASVGAIEQY
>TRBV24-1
ATRQDGDTQY
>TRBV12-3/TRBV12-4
ASSRPTGTDTQY
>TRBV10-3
AISEDPYFLGNEQF
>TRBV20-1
SASGTGGDYGYT
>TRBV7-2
ASEGDIYEQY
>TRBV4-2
ASSLGATQSYGYT
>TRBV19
ASSIDRYRTAKYNEQF
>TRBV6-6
ASRYLNTEAF
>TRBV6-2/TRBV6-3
ASSTGTRITDTQY
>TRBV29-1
SVGVGEDYGYT